The 16 T cell receptor beta chains listed next were all sequenced from one sample in a study of cytomegalovirus exposure and HLA in healthy donors. The method was immunoSEQ multiplex PCR; TCRdb's version includes in-frame clones alone and lacks a portion of them. The top ten hold over 0.9% of the sample, which has 250,000 to 400,000 clones, approximately 85% seen once. The sequenced sample consisted of PBMCs. The origin of the receptors is a man under 40 in good health and CMV-seronegative.

J is TRBJ1-1 and V is TRBV18; D gene uncertain. CDR3 length: 14 residues. The germline V gene has CDR1 KGHSH and CDR2 LQKENI. Trimming left V 3 bases short and J 1 base short, with 9 bases between. The CDR3 here is CASSPLQKNTEAFF. The DNA of the CDR3 is TGTGCCAGCTCACCCCTACAGAAGAACACTGAAGCTTTCTTT. The full variable domain, in which reference TRBV18 and TRBJ1-1 provide the parts outside the CDR3, is NAGVMQNPRHLVRRRGQEARLRCSPMKGHSHVYWYRQLPEEGLKFMVYLQKENIIDESGMPKERFSAEFPKEGPSILRIQQVVRGDSAAYFCASSPLQKNTEAFFGQGTRLTVV.

The chain employs TRBV2 and TRBJ1-5; 12 bases map to TRBD1. CDR1 and CDR2 from the germline V gene are SNHLY and FYNNEI. The V and J ends lost 6 bases and 2 bases, in that order; junction bases with no gene match: 5. This CDR3 contains 16 residues. The CDR3 is CASRGTGGAGNQPQHF. In DNA form, the CDR3 reads TGTGCCAGCAGGGGGACAGGGGGCGCCGGCAATCAGCCCCAGCATTTT.

The chain combines TRBV29-1 with TRBJ1-1, with D unresolved. The CDR3 length is 14 residues. Per germline, CDR1 SQVTM and CDR2 ANQGSEA. Trimming stripped 4 bases from V and 0 bases from J, with 12 bases between. Here the CDR3 DNA reads TGCAGCGTTGGTGGCGGACTGATGAACACTGAAGCTTTCTTT. Translation: CSVGGGLMNTEAFF.

J is TRBJ1-6 and V is TRBV7-2, with D perhaps TRBD1 (5 bases). CDR3 size: 15 residues. Germline V gene sequence: CDR1 SGHTA, CDR2 FQGNSA. Between the trimmed V and J ends, which lost 1 base and 9 bases, there was a span of 13 bases. The CDR3 protein is CASSLDRGGGSPLHF. The CDR3 bases are TGTGCCAGCAGCTTAGATCGGGGCGGGGGTTCACCCCTCCACTTT.

The CDR3 DNA follows: TGTGCCTGGAGTGTACCAGACAGGGGGTCCGGTAGCAATCAGCCCCAGCATTTT. Its translation is CAWSVPDRGSGSNQPQHF. The rearrangement links TRBV30 to TRBJ1-5; 9 nucleotides line up with TRBD1. In germline, CDR1 is GTSNPN, CDR2 SVGIG (reference sequence). Germline trimming cut 0 bases from V and 0 bases from J; bases unmatched to any gene: 9. CDR3 size: 18 residues.

This clone has only a few counts. The J gene is TRBJ1-5, the V gene TRBV18; 7 nucleotides align to TRBD1. CDR3 length equals 16 residues. The germline V gene has CDR1 KGHSH and CDR2 LQKENI. The V gene end was trimmed by 8 bases and the J gene end by 0 bases; junction bases not matched to a gene: 10. The CDR3: CASRGTEGVSNQPQHF. The CDR3 DNA follows: TGTGCCAGCCGCGGGACAGAAGGGGTTAGCAATCAGCCCCAGCATTTT.

This clone was recorded once. The chain recombines TRBV5-1 with TRBJ1-1; possible D gene TRBD1, 6 bases. V dropped 3 bases and J dropped 1 base, with 13 bases sitting between them. The germline CDR1 and CDR2 sequences are SGHRS and YFSETQ. This CDR3 is 15 amino acids long. The CDR3 region is CASSSEGGRNTEAFF. In nucleotides, the CDR3 is TGCGCCAGCAGCTCCGAGGGGGGGCGGAACACTGAAGCTTTCTTT.

The chain combines TRBV15 with TRBJ2-3; 12 bases match TRBD2. The J segment lost 4 bases and the V segment lost 3 bases, leaving 5 bases of the junction unmatched. The CDR3 is made up of 16 amino acids. CDR1 and CDR2 from the germline V gene are LNHNV and YYDKDF (reference sequence). The CDR3 reads CATSRPRLAGADTQYF. The CDR3 DNA reads TGTGCCACCAGCAGGCCCAGACTAGCGGGGGCAGATACGCAGTATTTT. Full variable domain (remainder filled in from reference TRBV15 and TRBJ2-3): DAMVIQNPRYQVTQFGKPVTLSCSQTLNHNVMYWYQQKSSQAPKLLFHYYDKDFNNEADTPDNFQSRRPNTSFCFLDIRSPGLGDTAMYLCATSRPRLAGADTQYFGPGTRLTVL.

The chain employs TRBV11-3 and TRBJ2-1; tentatively, D is TRBD2 (6 bases). V gave up 2 bases and J gave up 0 bases, with 8 bases separating them. CDR1 SGHNT and CDR2 YENEEA come from the germline V gene. This CDR3 is 15 amino acids long. As DNA, the CDR3 is TGTGCCAGCAGCTTATCCGGGGGCTCCTACAATGAGCAGTTCTTC. Its translation is CASSLSGGSYNEQFF.

This chain joins TRBV7-8 and TRBJ1-5, with D hard to call. V lost 3 bases and J lost 6, with 6 bases in between. The CDR3 is made up of 12 amino acids. Germline assignment: CDR1 SGHVS and CDR2 FQNEAQ. The DNA for the CDR3 is TGTGCCAGCAGCTTCCCGTTTCAGCCCCAGCATTTT. Translation: CASSFPFQPQHF.

The chain carries TRBV5-4 and TRBJ2-5; 8 bases fit TRBD1. This CDR3 has 14 residues. V lost 2 bases to trimming and J lost 2 bases; unmatched junction nucleotides: 2. From germline, CDR1 is SGHNT and CDR2 YYREEE (reference sequence). CDR3 sequence: CASSLRTGQETQYF. CDR3 DNA sequence: TGTGCCAGCAGCTTACGGACAGGGCAAGAGACCCAGTACTTC.

A word on this clone: This same CDR3 is encoded by further DNA sequences in the sample. The rearrangement links TRBV18 to TRBJ2-7, with D perhaps TRBD2 (5 bases). The CDR3 length is 14 residues. Between the trimmed V and J ends, which lost 3 bases and 1 base, there was a span of 10 bases. Germline lookup yields CDR1 KGHSH and CDR2 LQKENI. The CDR3 region has the DNA TGTGCCAGCTCACCTTCGGCGGGTTCCTACGAGCAGTACTTC. Translated: CASSPSAGSYEQYF.

This sequence joins TRBV4-1 and TRBJ1-3; D perhaps matches TRBD1 (5 bases). Trimming shortened V by 0 bases and J by 7 bases, and 19 bases separated the two germline ends. The CDR3 length is 17 residues. Germline CDR1 is MGHRA and CDR2 is YSYEKL. The CDR3 loop is CASSQDQRAGLLNTIYF. CDR3 DNA: TGCGCCAGCAGCCAAGATCAACGGGCAGGGCTGCTTAACACCATATATTTT.

The chain couples TRBV6-6 to TRBJ1-1, with D possibly TRBD1 on 6 matching bases. The CDR3 length is 15 residues. Between the trimmed V and J ends, which lost 7 bases and 7 bases, there was a span of 22 bases. Germline V gene data show CDR1 as MNHNY and CDR2 as SVGAGI (reference sequence). For the CDR3, the DNA is TGTGCCAGCAATCACCCGGTGGGGACAAAGGATGAAGCTTTCTTT. It encodes CASNHPVGTKDEAFF.

In its sample, this clone was seen a few times. The chain joins TRBV27 to TRBJ1-5; 7 nucleotides agree with TRBD1. V lost 7 bases and J lost 4; bases outside the gene matches: 4. CDR3 length: 13 amino acids. CDR1 and CDR2 from the germline V gene are MNHEY and SMNVEV (reference sequence). The chain's CDR3 is CASTQGVNQPQHF. In DNA form, the CDR3 reads TGTGCCAGCACTCAGGGGGTGAATCAGCCCCAGCATTTT.

The chain links TRBV28 to TRBJ2-3, with D possibly TRBD2 on 7 matching bases. Germline V gene data show CDR1 as MDHEN and CDR2 as SYDVKM. Trimming removed 7 bases at V and 6 bases at J, with 17 bases between. The CDR3 consists of 14 residues. CDR3 loop: CASKLPRGGDTQYF. The CDR3, as DNA: TGTGCCAGCAAGCTCCCTAGGGGGGGGGATACGCAGTATTTT.